The 22 T cell receptor beta chains below come from one sample, sequenced in a study of a mutant IDH1 vaccine in newly diagnosed glioma. Their specific antigens are unknown. Time point given: week 5, during vaccination. The study gave 300 ug of mutant IDH1 20-mer peptide per vaccine dose, with topical imiquimod. Using immunoSEQ multiplex PCR, the repertoire was profiled, and TCRdb retains in-frame clones only, with some absent. The data contain about 56,000 clones, approximately 90% of them singletons. The sample was PBMCs, taken from a glioma patient whose treatment included an IDH1 peptide vaccine. These receptors were taken from a woman in her thirties or forties with glioma.

This chain uses TRBV12-5 with TRBJ2-7; 7 bases match TRBD2. The junction had 10 bases not matched to a gene; V was cut back by 6 bases and J by 5 bases. The CDR3 is 14 residues long. CDR1 and CDR2 (germline): LGHNT, FRNRAP. CDR3 DNA sequence: TGTGCTAGTGGCCGGGGGGACGGGGGGAACGAGCAGTACTTC. Its protein product is CASGRGDGGNEQYF.

This sequence joins TRBV30 and TRBJ2-7, with 8 bases aligning to TRBD2. Germline lookup yields CDR1 GTSNPN and CDR2 SVGIG (reference sequence). The CDR3 contains 14 residues. The V and J ends lost 3 bases and 3 bases, in that order; junction bases with no gene match: 7. The CDR3 DNA is TGTGCCTGGAGCCCACTAGCGGAGGTCTACGAGCAGTACTTC. It translates to CAWSPLAEVYEQYF.

The rearrangement uses TRBV28 and TRBJ2-7, with TRBD1 as a possible D gene (5 bases). The CDR3 has 12 residues. Germline assignment: CDR1 MDHEN and CDR2 SYDVKM. V shed 8 bases and J shed 6 bases, with 14 bases lying between them. CDR3 bases: TGTGCCAGCCAAACGGCAGGGTTCGAGCAGTACTTC. This codes for CASQTAGFEQYF.

The V gene is TRBV7-2, the J gene TRBJ2-3; 8 bases align to TRBD2. With V trimmed by 3 bases and J by 6 bases, 11 bases remained unmatched. Germline V lookup: CDR1 SGHTA, CDR2 FQGNSA. This CDR3 has 16 residues. CDR3: CASSFRTSHLGDTQYF. CDR3 coding DNA: TGTGCCAGCAGCTTTCGGACTAGCCATTTAGGGGATACGCAGTATTTT.

The rearrangement links TRBV30 to TRBJ2-1; unclear D gene. Germline CDR1 reads GTSNPN; CDR2 reads SVGIG (reference sequence). Trimming shortened V by 0 bases and J by 7 bases, and 7 bases separated the two germline ends. The CDR3 extends over 12 amino acids. Here the CDR3 reads CAWSVRQNEQFF. The CDR3 nucleotides are TGTGCCTGGAGTGTACGCCAGAATGAGCAGTTCTTC.

This sequence joins TRBV5-1 and TRBJ1-4; maybe TRBD1 (6 bases). Trimming cost V 0 bases and J 6 bases, with 12 bases left between them. Per the germline V gene, CDR1 is SGHRS and CDR2 is YFSETQ. The CDR3 loop spans 15 amino acids. The CDR3 protein is CASSLDTGPYEKLFF. The DNA of the CDR3 is TGCGCCAGCAGCTTGGATACAGGGCCTTATGAAAAACTGTTTTTT.

This chain connects TRBV9 to TRBJ2-6, with D unclear. CDR1 and CDR2 from the germline V gene are SGDLS and YYNGEE. The CDR3 is made up of 17 amino acids. V dropped 0 bases and J dropped 4 bases, with 14 bases sitting between them. CDR3 in DNA: TGTGCCAGCAGCGTAGCGGTCAGATCGAGCGGGGCCAACGTCCTGACTTTC. Protein product: CASSVAVRSSGANVLTF.

The genes are TRBV4-1 and TRBJ1-4; 9 bases are a match to TRBD1. V lost 4 bases, J lost 8 bases, and 8 bases stayed unmatched. Germline V lookup: CDR1 MGHRA, CDR2 YSYEKL. CDR3 length: 15 residues. The CDR3 here is CASSPAGTGREKLFF. The CDR3 bases are TGCGCCAGCAGCCCAGCCGGGACAGGGAGAGAAAAACTGTTTTTT.

The chain recombines TRBV5-4 with TRBJ2-3; 9 nucleotides align to TRBD2. The CDR3 totals 19 residues. Germline trimming cut 0 bases from V and 0 bases from J; bases unmatched to any gene: 11. From germline, CDR1 is SGHNT and CDR2 YYREEE (reference sequence). The CDR3 DNA reads TGTGCCAGCAGCTTGGAGGACAGCGGGGGGCATACTAGCACAGATACGCAGTATTTT. This encodes CASSLEDSGGHTSTDTQYF. The full variable domain, rest sourced from reference TRBV5-4 and TRBJ2-3, is ETGVTQSPTHLIKTRGQQVTLRCSSQSGHNTVSWYQQALGQGPQFIFQYYREEENGRGNFPPRFSGLQFPNYSSELNVNALELDDSALYLCASSLEDSGGHTSTDTQYFGPGTRLTVL.

This sequence joins TRBV4-1 and TRBJ1-3; D perhaps matches TRBD1 (6 bases). The V end lost 3 bases, the J end lost 3 bases, and 15 bases lay between the germline ends. The CDR3 has 16 amino acids. The germline V gene has CDR1 MGHRA and CDR2 YSYEKL. CDR3 DNA sequence: TGCGCCAGCAGCCAGGGGTGGGGGGCAGTTGGAAACACCATATATTTT. This gives the protein CASSQGWGAVGNTIYF.

Only one count was recorded for this clone. The V and J genes are TRBV19 and TRBJ1-2, with a weak D call TRBD1 (5 bases). This CDR3 region has 12 residues. V was trimmed by 5 bases and J by 10 bases, leaving 14 bases between them. Germline V gene sequence: CDR1 LNHDA, CDR2 SQIVND (reference sequence). CDR3 sequence: CASSPRQGHYTF. The CDR3 bases are TGTGCCAGTAGTCCCCGCCAGGGTCACTACACCTTC.

V usage is TRBV14 and J usage is TRBJ2-3; no reliable D call. CDR1 is SGHDN, CDR2 FVKESK, per germline. This CDR3 is 16 amino acids long. The germline V and J ends were trimmed by 0 bases and 0 bases, with 10 bases remaining between them. CDR3 sequence: CASSQERRNSTDTQYF. The CDR3 DNA reads TGTGCCAGCAGCCAAGAACGACGGAATAGCACAGATACGCAGTATTTT.

V is TRBV2 and J is TRBJ2-1; 10 positions match TRBD1. The CDR3 spans 13 residues. Germline values: CDR1 SNHLY, CDR2 FYNNEI. J gave up 6 bases and V 6 bases, and 2 bases lay outside the gene matches. The CDR3: CASRDRGGNEQFF. CDR3 nucleotides: TGTGCCAGCAGGGACAGGGGGGGCAATGAGCAGTTCTTC. The whole variable domain, filled in from reference TRBV2 and TRBJ2-1, reads EPEVTQTPSHQVTQMGQEVILRCVPISNHLYFYWYRQILGQKVEFLVSFYNNEISEKSEIFDDQFSVERPDGSNFTLKIRSTKLEDSAMYFCASRDRGGNEQFFGPGTRLTVL.

The rearrangement links TRBV19 to TRBJ1-5, with D perhaps TRBD1 (6 bases). The CDR3 length is 16 residues. Deletions cut 5 bases from V and 0 bases from J, with 14 bases between. Germline CDR1 is LNHDA and CDR2 is SQIVND (reference sequence). The CDR3 bases are TGTGCCAGTAGTGAGGGGGGGGAGTTTAGCAATCAGCCCCAGCATTTT. It yields the protein CASSEGGEFSNQPQHF.

The V gene is TRBV4-1, the J gene TRBJ1-2; unclear D gene. V was cut by 2 bases and J by 5 bases, with 9 bases left in between. Germline CDR1 and CDR2: MGHRA and YSYEKL. This CDR3 contains 13 residues. The CDR3 spells CASSQTEAYGYTF. CDR3 nucleotide sequence: TGCGCCAGCAGCCAAACGGAAGCATATGGCTACACCTTC.

The chain uses TRBV10-1 and TRBJ2-3, with 13 bases fitting TRBD2. Germline CDR1 WNHNN, CDR2 SYGVQD (reference sequence). The CDR3 sequence is 16 residues long. Germline trimming cut 5 bases from V and 0 bases from J; bases unmatched to any gene: 2. CDR3 in amino acids: CASSRTSGGSTDTQYF. The CDR3 bases are TGCGCCAGCAGTCGGACTAGCGGGGGCAGCACAGATACGCAGTATTTT.

The V and J genes are TRBV6-1 and TRBJ1-1, with D possibly being TRBD1 (5 bases). The V end lost 2 bases, the J end lost 7 bases, and 17 bases lay between the germline ends. CDR1 is MNHNS, CDR2 SASEGT, per germline. This CDR3 comprises 15 residues. The CDR3 here is CASSERGTRRGEAFF. For the CDR3, the DNA is TGTGCCAGCAGTGAACGTGGGACTAGACGGGGTGAAGCTTTCTTT.

The chain has TRBV15 and TRBJ1-1; no clear D gene. Germline-derived CDR1 and CDR2 are LNHNV and YYDKDF (reference sequence). The V end was cut by 0 bases, the J end by 11 bases, with 13 bases between. The CDR3 length is 13 residues. CDR3 sequence: CATSRDNAPLAFF. CDR3 sequence (DNA): TGTGCCACCAGCAGAGATAACGCCCCTCTGGCTTTCTTT.

The chain combines TRBV21-1 with TRBJ1-1; the table's D call of TRBD1 was not tested on the DNA. TRBV21-1 is noted as a pseudogene. The CDR3 length is 17 residues. This CDR3 is CASSKVGYQVMNTEAFF. CDR3 DNA sequence: TGTGCCAGCAGCAAAGTCGGTTACCAGGTCATGAACACTGAAGCTTTCTTT.

The chain recombines TRBV5-1 with TRBJ2-3; possible D gene TRBD2, 5 bases. Trimming cost V 7 bases and J 2 bases, with 14 bases left between them. The CDR3 totals 14 residues. Germline CDR1 SGHRS, CDR2 YFSETQ. DNA of the CDR3: TGCGCCAGCGTCAGCGGAGCACTCACAGATACGCAGTATTTT. Amino acid sequence: CASVSGALTDTQYF.

The chain carries TRBV4-1 and TRBJ1-1; unclear D gene. V lost 2 bases and J lost 3, with 7 bases in between. The germline gives CDR1 MGHRA, CDR2 YSYEKL. The CDR3 consists of 13 residues. CDR3 amino acids: CASSQLGDTEAFF. In DNA form, the CDR3 reads TGCGCCAGCAGCCAACTCGGCGACACTGAAGCTTTCTTT.

The chain recombines TRBV27 with TRBJ2-7; D possibly matches TRBD1 or TRBD2 (6 bases each). The CDR3 is 15 residues long. Germline V CDR1 and CDR2: MNHEY, SMNVEV (reference sequence). The V and J ends lost 5 bases and 1 base respectively, with 15 bases between them. Here the CDR3 reads CASSPLRGGSYEQYF. CDR3 nucleotides: TGTGCCAGCAGTCCACTTCGAGGGGGGTCCTACGAGCAGTACTTC.